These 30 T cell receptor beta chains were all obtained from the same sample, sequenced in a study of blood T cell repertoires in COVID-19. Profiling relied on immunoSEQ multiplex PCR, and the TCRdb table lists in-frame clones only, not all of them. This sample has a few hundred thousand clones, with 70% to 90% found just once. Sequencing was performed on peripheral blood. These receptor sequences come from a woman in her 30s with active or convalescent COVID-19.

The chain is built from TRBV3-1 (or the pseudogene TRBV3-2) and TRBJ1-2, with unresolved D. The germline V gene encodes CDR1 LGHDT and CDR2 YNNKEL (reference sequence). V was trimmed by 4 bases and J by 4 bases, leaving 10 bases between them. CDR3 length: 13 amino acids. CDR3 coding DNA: TGTGCCAGCAGCCCGTCAGGAGGCTATGGCTACACCTTC. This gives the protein CASSPSGGYGYTF.

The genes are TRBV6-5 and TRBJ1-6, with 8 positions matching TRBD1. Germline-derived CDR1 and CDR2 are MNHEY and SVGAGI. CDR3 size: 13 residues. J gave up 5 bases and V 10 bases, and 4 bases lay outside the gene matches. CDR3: CATAGQDNSPLHF. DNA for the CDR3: TGTGCCACCGCGGGACAGGATAATTCACCCCTCCACTTT.

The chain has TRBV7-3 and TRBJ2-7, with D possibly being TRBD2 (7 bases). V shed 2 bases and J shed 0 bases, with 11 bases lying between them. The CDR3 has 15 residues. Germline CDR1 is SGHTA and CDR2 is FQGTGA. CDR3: CASSLEGGSSYEQYF. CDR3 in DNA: TGTGCCAGCAGCTTAGAGGGGGGGAGCTCCTACGAGCAGTACTTC.

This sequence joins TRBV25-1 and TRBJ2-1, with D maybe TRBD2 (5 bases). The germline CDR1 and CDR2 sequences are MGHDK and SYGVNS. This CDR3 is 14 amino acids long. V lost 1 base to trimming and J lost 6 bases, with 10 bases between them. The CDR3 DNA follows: TGTGCCAGCAGTGAATCCGGGGTCCCCAATGAGCAGTTCTTC. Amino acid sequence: CASSESGVPNEQFF.

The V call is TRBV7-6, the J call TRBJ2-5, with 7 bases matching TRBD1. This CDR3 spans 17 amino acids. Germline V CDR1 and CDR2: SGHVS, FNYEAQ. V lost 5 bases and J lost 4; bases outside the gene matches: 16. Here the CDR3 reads CASSARLLDRAGETQYF. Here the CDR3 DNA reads TGTGCCAGCAGCGCCCGGCTTCTAGACAGGGCGGGAGAGACCCAGTACTTC.

The CDR3 bases are TGTGCCAGCAGCGGGACATTTTTTAAAGTGGATGAGCAGTTCTTC. It yields the protein CASSGTFFKVDEQFF. The chain is built from TRBV5-6 and TRBJ2-1, with D perhaps TRBD1 (6 bases). The CDR3 spans 15 residues. Trimming took off 4 bases at V and 8 bases at J, with 19 bases between the two ends. Germline lookup yields CDR1 SGHDT and CDR2 YYEEEE.

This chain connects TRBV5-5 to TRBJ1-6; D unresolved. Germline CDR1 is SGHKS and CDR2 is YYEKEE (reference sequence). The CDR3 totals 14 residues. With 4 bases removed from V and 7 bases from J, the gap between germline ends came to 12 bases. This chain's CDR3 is CASSSGVENSPLHF. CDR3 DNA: TGTGCCAGCAGCAGTGGAGTAGAGAATTCACCCCTCCACTTT.

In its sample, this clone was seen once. The CDR3 reads CASSLGTGAAQGYTF. The CDR3 DNA reads TGTGCCAGCAGCTTGGGGACAGGGGCGGCCCAAGGCTACACCTTC. The chain employs TRBV7-8 and TRBJ1-2; 10 bases align to TRBD1. J gave up 8 bases and V 3 bases, and 9 bases lay outside the gene matches. Germline CDR1 reads SGHVS; CDR2 reads FQNEAQ. The CDR3 consists of 15 residues.

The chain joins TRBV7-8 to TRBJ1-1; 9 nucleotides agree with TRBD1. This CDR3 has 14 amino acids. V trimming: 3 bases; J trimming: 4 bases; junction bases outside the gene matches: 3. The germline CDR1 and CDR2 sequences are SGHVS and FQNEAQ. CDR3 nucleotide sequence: TGTGCCAGCAGCTTCCAGGGACAGGGCACTGAAGCTTTCTTT. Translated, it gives CASSFQGQGTEAFF.

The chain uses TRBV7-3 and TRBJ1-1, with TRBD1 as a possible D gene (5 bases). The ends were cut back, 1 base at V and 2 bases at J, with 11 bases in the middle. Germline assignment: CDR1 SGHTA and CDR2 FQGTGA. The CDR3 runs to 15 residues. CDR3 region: CASSLRGRDNTEAFF. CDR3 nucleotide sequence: TGTGCCAGCAGCTTAAGGGGGAGGGACAACACTGAAGCTTTCTTT.

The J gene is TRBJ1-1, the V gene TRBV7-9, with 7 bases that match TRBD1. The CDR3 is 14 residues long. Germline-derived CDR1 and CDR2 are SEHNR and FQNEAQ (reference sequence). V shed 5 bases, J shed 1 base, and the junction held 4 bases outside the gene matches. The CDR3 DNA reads TGTGCCAGCAGCCAAGGACAGGCGAACACTGAAGCTTTCTTT. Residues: CASSQGQANTEAFF.

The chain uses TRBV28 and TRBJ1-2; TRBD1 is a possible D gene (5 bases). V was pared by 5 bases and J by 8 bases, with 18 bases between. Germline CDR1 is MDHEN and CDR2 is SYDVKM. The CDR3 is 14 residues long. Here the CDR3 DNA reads TGTGCCAGCAGTAGGGGACCCGGGAGCGGGGGCTACACCTTC. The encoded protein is CASSRGPGSGGYTF.

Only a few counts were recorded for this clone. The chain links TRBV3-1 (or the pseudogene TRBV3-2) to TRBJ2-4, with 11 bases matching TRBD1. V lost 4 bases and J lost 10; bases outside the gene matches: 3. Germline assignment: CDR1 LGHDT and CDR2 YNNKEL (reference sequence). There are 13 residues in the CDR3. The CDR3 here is CASSLRDRGIQYF. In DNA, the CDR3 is TGTGCCAGCAGCCTCCGGGACAGGGGGATTCAGTACTTC.

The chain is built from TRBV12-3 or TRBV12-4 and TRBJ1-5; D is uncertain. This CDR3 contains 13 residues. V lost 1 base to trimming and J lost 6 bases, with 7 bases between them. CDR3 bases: TGTGCCAGCAGTTTAGGCCGGAGTCAGCCCCAGCATTTT. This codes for CASSLGRSQPQHF.

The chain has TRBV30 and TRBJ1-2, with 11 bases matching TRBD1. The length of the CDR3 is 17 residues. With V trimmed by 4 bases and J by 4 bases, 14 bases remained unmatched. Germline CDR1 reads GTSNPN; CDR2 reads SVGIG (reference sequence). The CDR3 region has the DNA TGTGCCTGGACCCCCCCCGGGACAGGGGGTGGGAGCTATGGCTACACCTTC. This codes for CAWTPPGTGGGSYGYTF.

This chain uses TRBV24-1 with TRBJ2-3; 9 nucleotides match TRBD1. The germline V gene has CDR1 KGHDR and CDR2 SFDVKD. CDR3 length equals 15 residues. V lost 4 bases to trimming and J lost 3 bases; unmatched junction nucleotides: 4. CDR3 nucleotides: TGTGCCACCAGTGAGGAGACAGGGGGAACAGATACGCAGTATTTT. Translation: CATSEETGGTDTQYF.

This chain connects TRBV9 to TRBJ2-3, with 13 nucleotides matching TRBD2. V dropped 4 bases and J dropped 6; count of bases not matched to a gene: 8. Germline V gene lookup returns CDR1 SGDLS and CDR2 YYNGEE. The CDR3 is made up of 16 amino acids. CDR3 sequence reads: CASSTSLAGGSDTQYF. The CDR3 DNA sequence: TGTGCCAGCAGCACCTCACTAGCGGGGGGGTCGGATACGCAGTATTTT.

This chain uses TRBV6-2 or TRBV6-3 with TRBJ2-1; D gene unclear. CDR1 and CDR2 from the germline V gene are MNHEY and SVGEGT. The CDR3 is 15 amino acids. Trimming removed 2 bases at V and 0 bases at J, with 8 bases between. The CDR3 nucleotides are TGTGCCAGCAGTTACCCATGGAGCTCCTACAATGAGCAGTTCTTC. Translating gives CASSYPWSSYNEQFF.

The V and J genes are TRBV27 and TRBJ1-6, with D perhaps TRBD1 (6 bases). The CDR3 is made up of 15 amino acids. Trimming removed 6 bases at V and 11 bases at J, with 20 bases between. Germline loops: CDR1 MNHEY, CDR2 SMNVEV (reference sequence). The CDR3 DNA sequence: TGTGCCAGCAGACAGGGCCCCTCCCCATTGGCACCCCTCCACTTT. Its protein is CASRQGPSPLAPLHF.

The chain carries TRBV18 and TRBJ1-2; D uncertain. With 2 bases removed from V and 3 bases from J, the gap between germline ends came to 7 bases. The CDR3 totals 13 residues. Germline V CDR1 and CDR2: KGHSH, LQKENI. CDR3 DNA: TGTGCCAGCTCACCAGTGGCAGACTATGGCTACACCTTC. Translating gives CASSPVADYGYTF.

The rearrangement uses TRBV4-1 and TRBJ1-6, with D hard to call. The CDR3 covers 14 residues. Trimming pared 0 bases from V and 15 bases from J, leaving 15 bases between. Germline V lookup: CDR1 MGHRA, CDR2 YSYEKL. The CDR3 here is CASSQDRVILHLHF. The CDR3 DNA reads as TGCGCCAGCAGCCAAGATCGCGTGATCCTTCACCTCCACTTT.

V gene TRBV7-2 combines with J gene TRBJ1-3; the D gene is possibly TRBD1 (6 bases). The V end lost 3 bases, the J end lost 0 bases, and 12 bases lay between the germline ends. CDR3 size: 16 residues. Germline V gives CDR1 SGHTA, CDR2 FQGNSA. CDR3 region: CASSLSRDISGNTIYF. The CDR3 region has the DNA TGTGCCAGCAGCTTGTCCCGGGACATCTCTGGAAACACCATATATTTT. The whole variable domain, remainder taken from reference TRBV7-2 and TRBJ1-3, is GAGVSQSPSNKVTEKGKDVELRCDPISGHTALYWYRQSLGQGLEFLIYFQGNSAPDKSGLPSDRFSAERTGGSVSTLTIQRTQQEDSAVYLCASSLSRDISGNTIYFGEGSWLTVV.

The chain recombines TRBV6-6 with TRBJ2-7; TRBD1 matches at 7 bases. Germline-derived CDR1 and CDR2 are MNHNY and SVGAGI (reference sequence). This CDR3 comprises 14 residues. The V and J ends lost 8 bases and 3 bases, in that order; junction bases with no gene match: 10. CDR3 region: CASRQGQEGYEQYF. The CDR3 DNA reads TGTGCCAGCCGACAGGGCCAAGAAGGCTACGAGCAGTACTTC.

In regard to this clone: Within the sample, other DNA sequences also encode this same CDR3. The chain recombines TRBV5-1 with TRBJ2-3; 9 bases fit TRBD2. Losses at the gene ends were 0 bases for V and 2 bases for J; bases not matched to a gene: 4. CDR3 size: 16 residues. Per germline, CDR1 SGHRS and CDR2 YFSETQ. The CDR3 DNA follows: TGCGCCAGCAGCTTGGTGGGCGGGGGGGCCACAGATACGCAGTATTTT. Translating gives CASSLVGGGATDTQYF.

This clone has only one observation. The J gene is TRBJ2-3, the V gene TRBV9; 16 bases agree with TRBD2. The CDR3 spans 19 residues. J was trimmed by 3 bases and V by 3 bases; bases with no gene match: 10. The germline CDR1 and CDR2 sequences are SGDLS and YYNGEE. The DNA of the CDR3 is TGTGCCAGCAGCGCCGCCGGGACTAGCGGGGGGGCTTGGACAGATACGCAGTATTTT. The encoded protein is CASSAAGTSGGAWTDTQYF.

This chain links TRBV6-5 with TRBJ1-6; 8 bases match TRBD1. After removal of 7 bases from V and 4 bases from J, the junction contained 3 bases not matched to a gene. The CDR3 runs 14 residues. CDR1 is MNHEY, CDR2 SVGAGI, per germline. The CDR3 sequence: CASIRTGYNSPLHF. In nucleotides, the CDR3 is TGTGCCAGCATAAGGACAGGGTATAATTCACCCCTCCACTTT.

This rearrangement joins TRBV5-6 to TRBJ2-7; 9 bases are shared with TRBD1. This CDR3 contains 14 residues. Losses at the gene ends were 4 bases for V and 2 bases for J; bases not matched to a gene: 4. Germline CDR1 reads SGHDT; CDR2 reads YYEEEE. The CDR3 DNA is TGTGCCAGCAGCGCCGGGACAGGGACCTACGAGCAGTACTTC. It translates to CASSAGTGTYEQYF.

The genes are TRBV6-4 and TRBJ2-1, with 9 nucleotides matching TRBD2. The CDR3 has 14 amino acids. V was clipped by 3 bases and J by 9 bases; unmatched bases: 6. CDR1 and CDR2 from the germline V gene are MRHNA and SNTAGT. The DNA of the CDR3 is TGTGCCAGCAGTGAAGTAGCGGGGGTGGCTGAGCAGTTCTTC. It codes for CASSEVAGVAEQFF.

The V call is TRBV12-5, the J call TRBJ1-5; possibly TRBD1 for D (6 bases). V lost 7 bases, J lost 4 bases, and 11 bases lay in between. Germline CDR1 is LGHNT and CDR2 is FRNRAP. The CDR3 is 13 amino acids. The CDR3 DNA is TGTGCTAGTGCCATTGGACAGAATCAGCCCCAGCATTTT. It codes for CASAIGQNQPQHF.

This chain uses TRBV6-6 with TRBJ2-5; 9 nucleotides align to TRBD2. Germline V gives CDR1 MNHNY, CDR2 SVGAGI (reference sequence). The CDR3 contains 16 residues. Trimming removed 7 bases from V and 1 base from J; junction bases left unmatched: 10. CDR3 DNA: TGTGCCAGCAAGGCCGGGAGACTAGCGGTCCAAGAGACCCAGTACTTC. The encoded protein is CASKAGRLAVQETQYF.